These 6 T cell receptor beta chains share one sample of origin, sequenced in a study of OX40 agonist ivuxolimab in advanced cancers. Clones were sequenced by immunoSEQ multiplex PCR, and TCRdb holds only the in-frame ones, with some missing. The table shows roughly 13,000 clones, with about 80% occurring only once. The input for sequencing was CD4+ or CD8+ T cells sorted from blood, taken in a trial of the OX40 agonist ivuxolimab. The source is an adult with an advanced solid tumor such as melanoma, head and neck, liver or kidney cancer.

V and J are TRBV10-3 and TRBJ1-2; 9 positions agree with TRBD1. CDR1 and CDR2 (germline): ENHRY, SYGVKD. With 0 bases clipped from V and 8 bases from J, the junction kept 10 bases outside the gene matches. The CDR3 has 16 residues. CDR3 region: CAISESGQGTLWGYTF. In DNA form, the CDR3 reads TGTGCCATCAGTGAGTCGGGACAGGGTACCCTATGGGGCTACACCTTC.

The CDR3 region has the DNA TGTGCCAGCAGCTGGAACCGGGACCTCTACAATGAGCAGTTCTTC. Encoded protein: CASSWNRDLYNEQFF. This rearrangement joins TRBV7-9 to TRBJ2-1; either TRBD1 or TRBD2 may supply D (5 bases each). CDR3 length: 15 amino acids. V was clipped by 4 bases and J by 3 bases, with 13 bases between them. From germline, CDR1 is SEHNR and CDR2 FQNEAQ (reference sequence).

This rearrangement joins TRBV5-6 to TRBJ1-4; D uncertain. Germline V gene lookup returns CDR1 SGHDT and CDR2 YYEEEE. The CDR3 is 16 residues long. The V end was cut by 0 bases, the J end by 5 bases, with 14 bases between. The CDR3 coding sequence is TGTGCCAGCAGCTTGGTCTCCTCAGAAACAAATGAAAAACTGTTTTTT. Residues: CASSLVSSETNEKLFF.

The gene calls are TRBV7-9 and TRBJ2-3, with 10 bases aligning to TRBD2. The V and J ends lost 0 bases and 7 bases, in that order; junction bases with no gene match: 4. This CDR3 comprises 15 residues. Germline V lookup: CDR1 SEHNR, CDR2 FQNEAQ (reference sequence). CDR3 amino acids: CASSLASGRKNTQYF. The DNA of the CDR3 is TGTGCCAGCAGCTTAGCTAGCGGGAGGAAAAATACGCAGTATTTT.

This chain links TRBV7-2 with TRBJ2-1; D is uncertain. The CDR3 length is 11 residues. The germline V gene has CDR1 SGHTA and CDR2 FQGNSA. V lost 4 bases and J lost 7, with 5 bases in between. The CDR3 protein is CASSYENEQFF. The CDR3 coding sequence is TGTGCCAGCAGCTATGAAAATGAGCAGTTCTTC.

The chain has TRBV4-3 and TRBJ1-5, with a tentative D call TRBD1 (6 bases). Trimming pared 1 base from V and 7 bases from J, leaving 8 bases between. Germline V gene sequence: CDR1 LGHNA, CDR2 YSLEER. The CDR3 sequence is 13 residues long. The CDR3 nucleotides are TGCGCCAGCAGCCAAGGCCAGGGGCAGCCCCAGCATTTT. Translated: CASSQGQGQPQHF.